The rows below give T cell receptor beta chains drawn from one sample of a study of cytomegalovirus exposure and HLA in healthy donors. Libraries were prepared by immunoSEQ multiplex PCR; TCRdb keeps only in-frame clonotypes and omits some of them. The repertoire consists of approximately 150,000 clones, with about nine tenths occurring once and the leading ten covering 4.5%. Source material: PBMCs. Receptors originate from a man in his late teens or twenties in good health and CMV-seropositive. CDR3s include the opening cysteine and the closing phenylalanine or tryptophan. The order of the fields is CDR3 DNA, CDR3 protein, V gene, D gene, clone size, J gene. The D gene is left open where the match is weak. Not every row has a clone size; where given, it reads once, few, many or a size class.

TGTGCCAGCAGATCTAGCGTGGGGACAGATACGCAGTATTTT,CASRSSVGTDTQYF,TRBV6-1,NA,NA,TRBJ2-3
TGTGCCAGCAGTCGACAGTCCTCTGGAAACACCATATATTTT,CASSRQSSGNTIYF,TRBV6-5,NA,few,TRBJ1-3
TGTGCCAGCAGCTTACGGGGAAGGGCTGAAGCTTTCTTT,CASSLRGRAEAFF,TRBV11-3,NA,NA,TRBJ1-1
TGTGCCAGTAGTCGGGACTTTAGCGGGAGGGAAACCGGGGAGCTGTTTTTT,CASSRDFSGRETGELFF,TRBV19,TRBD2,NA,TRBJ2-2
TGTGCCAGCAGTCTTAACAGGGACTATGGCTACACCTTC,CASSLNRDYGYTF,TRBV6-6,NA,once,TRBJ1-2
TGTGCCAGCAGCCCCCGGCCAGAGAGGGACATTCAGTACTTC,CASSPRPERDIQYF,TRBV7-6,NA,NA,TRBJ2-4
TGTGCCTGGAGATACACCCAGGGGCAGAAGCAGTACTTC,CAWRYTQGQKQYF,TRBV30,NA,NA,TRBJ2-5
TGTGCCAGCAGTGTGATGGCGGGGGGAGAGACCCAGTACTTC,CASSVMAGGETQYF,TRBV6-1,TRBD2,NA,TRBJ2-5
TGCGCCAGCAGCTTGTCGGGAGGGCCTTACAATGAGCAGTTCTTC,CASSLSGGPYNEQFF,TRBV5-1,TRBD2,NA,TRBJ2-1
TGTGCCAGCAGCCCGGACGGACAGTATGGCTACACCTTC,CASSPDGQYGYTF,TRBV7-6,NA,NA,TRBJ1-2
TGTGCCTGGAGTGTTGGACTAGCGGGACAGAATGAGCAGTTCTTC,CAWSVGLAGQNEQFF,TRBV30,TRBD2,once,TRBJ2-1
TGTGCCAGCAGCTTAGCAGGTAGCGGGGGGGCCTACGAGCAGTACTTC,CASSLAGSGGAYEQYF,TRBV11-2,TRBD2,NA,TRBJ2-7
TGCGCCAGCAGCAAACAGGGCTATCGAGCTTTCTTT,CASSKQGYRAFF,TRBV5-1,NA,few,TRBJ1-1
TGTGCCAGCAGCTTGGCCGGGACAGGGGGCGCGGGGAGCAATCAGCCCCAGCATTTT,CASSLAGTGGAGSNQPQHF,TRBV5-5,TRBD1,NA,TRBJ1-5
TGCGCCAGCAGCCAGGGACAGGGGCGGACCGGGGAGCTGTTTTTT,CASSQGQGRTGELFF,TRBV4-1,TRBD1,NA,TRBJ2-2
TGCGCCAGCAGTGAGGCCCAGCGGGGCACAGATACGCAGTATTTT,CASSEAQRGTDTQYF,TRBV10-1,NA,NA,TRBJ2-3
TGTGCCAGCAGCCCCCGCCTAGCGGGAGTTGGAGATACGCAGTATTTT,CASSPRLAGVGDTQYF,TRBV7-6,TRBD2,NA,TRBJ2-3
TGTGCCTGCCGGGACCCCCGGGGGGACACCGGGGAGCTGTTTTTT,CACRDPRGDTGELFF,TRBV30,TRBD2,NA,TRBJ2-2
TGTGCCAGCAGTGGGGGGGTGAATTCACCCCTCCACTTT,CASSGGVNSPLHF,TRBV2,NA,NA,TRBJ1-6
TGTGCCAGCATGGAGGGGGCCGCCTACGAGCAGTACTTC,CASMEGAAYEQYF,TRBV6-1,NA,NA,TRBJ2-7
TGTGCCAGCAGCTTAATCGGCGGGAGGGACTACGAGCAGTACTTC,CASSLIGGRDYEQYF,TRBV7-9,TRBD2,NA,TRBJ2-7
TGTGCCAGCAGTGGGGACAGGGGTAATGAAAAACTGTTTTTT,CASSGDRGNEKLFF,TRBV6-5,TRBD1,NA,TRBJ1-4
TGCAGCGTCTTCGACAGGGTGAACACTGAAGCTTTCTTT,CSVFDRVNTEAFF,TRBV29-1,TRBD1,NA,TRBJ1-1
TGTGCCAGCAGTTTATCAGGGACAGCACCATCTAACTATGGCTACACCTTC,CASSLSGTAPSNYGYTF,TRBV27,TRBD1,NA,TRBJ1-2
TGTGCCAGTAGTAGGCTGGACACGACACTCGGCTATGGCTACACCTTC,CASSRLDTTLGYGYTF,TRBV19,NA,NA,TRBJ1-2
TGTGCCAGCAGGGGGGGGCTCCAAGAGACCCAGTACTTC,CASRGGLQETQYF,TRBV25-1,NA,NA,TRBJ2-5
TGTGCCAGCAGCCCTGCTCCGGGACAAATTTACGAGCAGTACTTC,CASSPAPGQIYEQYF,TRBV5-4,NA,NA,TRBJ2-7